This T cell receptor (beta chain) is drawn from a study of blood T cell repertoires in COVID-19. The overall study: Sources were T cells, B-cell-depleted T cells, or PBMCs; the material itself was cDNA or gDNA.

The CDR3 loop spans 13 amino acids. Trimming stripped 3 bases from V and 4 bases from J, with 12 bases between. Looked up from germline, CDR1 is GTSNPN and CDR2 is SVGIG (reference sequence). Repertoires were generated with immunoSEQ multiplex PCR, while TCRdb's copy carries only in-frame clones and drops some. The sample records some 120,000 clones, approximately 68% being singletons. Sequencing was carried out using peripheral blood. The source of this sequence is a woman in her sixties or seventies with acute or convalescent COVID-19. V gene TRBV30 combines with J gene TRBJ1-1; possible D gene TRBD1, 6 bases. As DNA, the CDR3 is TGTGCCTGGAGACAGGCCAGGGGCACTGAAGCTTTCTTT. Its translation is CAWRQARGTEAFF.